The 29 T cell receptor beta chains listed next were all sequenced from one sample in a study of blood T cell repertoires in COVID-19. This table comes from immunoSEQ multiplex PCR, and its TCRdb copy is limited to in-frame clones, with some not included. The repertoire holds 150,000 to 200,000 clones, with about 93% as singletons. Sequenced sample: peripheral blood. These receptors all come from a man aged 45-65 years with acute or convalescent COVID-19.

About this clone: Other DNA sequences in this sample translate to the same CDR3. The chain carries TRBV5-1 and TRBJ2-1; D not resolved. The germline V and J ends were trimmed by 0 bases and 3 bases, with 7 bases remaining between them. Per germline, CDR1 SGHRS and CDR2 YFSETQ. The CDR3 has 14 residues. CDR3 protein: CASSLVADYNEQFF. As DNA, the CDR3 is TGCGCCAGCAGCTTGGTTGCGGACTACAATGAGCAGTTCTTC.

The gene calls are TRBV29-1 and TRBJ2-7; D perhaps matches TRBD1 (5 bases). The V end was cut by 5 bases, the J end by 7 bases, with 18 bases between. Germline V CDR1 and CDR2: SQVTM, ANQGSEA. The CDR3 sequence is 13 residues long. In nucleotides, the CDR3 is TGCAGCGTTCACAAGGCATTTAAGGGGGAGCAGTACTTC. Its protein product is CSVHKAFKGEQYF.

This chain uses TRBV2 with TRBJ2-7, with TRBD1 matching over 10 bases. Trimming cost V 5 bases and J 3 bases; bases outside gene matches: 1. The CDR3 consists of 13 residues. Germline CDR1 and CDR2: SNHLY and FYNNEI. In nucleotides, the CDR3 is TGTGCCAGCAGTAGGACAGGGGGCTACGAGCAGTACTTC. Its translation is CASSRTGGYEQYF.

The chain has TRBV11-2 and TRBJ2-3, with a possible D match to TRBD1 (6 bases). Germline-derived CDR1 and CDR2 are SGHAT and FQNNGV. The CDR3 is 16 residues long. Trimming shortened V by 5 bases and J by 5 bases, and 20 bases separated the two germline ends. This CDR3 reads CASSPGQRTRGDTQYF. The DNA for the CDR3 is TGTGCCAGCAGCCCCGGACAGAGGACCCGCGGAGATACGCAGTATTTT.

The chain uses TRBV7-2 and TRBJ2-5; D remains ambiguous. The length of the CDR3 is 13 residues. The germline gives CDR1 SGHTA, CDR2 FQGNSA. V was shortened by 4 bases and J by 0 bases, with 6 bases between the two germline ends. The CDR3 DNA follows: TGTGCCAGCAGCTCATTGTACCAAGAGACCCAGTACTTC. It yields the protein CASSSLYQETQYF.

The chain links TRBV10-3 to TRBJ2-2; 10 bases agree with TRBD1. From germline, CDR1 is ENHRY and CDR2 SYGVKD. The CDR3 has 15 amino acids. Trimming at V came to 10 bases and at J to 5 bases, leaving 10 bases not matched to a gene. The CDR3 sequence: CASRRGTGETGELFF. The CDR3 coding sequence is TGTGCCAGCAGACGCGGGACAGGGGAGACCGGGGAGCTGTTTTTT.

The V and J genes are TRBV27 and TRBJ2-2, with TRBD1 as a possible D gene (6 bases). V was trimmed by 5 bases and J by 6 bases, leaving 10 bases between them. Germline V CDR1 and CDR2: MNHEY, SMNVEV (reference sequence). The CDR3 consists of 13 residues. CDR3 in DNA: TGTGCCAGCAGTAAAAACAGGGCCGGGGAGCTGTTTTTT. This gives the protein CASSKNRAGELFF.

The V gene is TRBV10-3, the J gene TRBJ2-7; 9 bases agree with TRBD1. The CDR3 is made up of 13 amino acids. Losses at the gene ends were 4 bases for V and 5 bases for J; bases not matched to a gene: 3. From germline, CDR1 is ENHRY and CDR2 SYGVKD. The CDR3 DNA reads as TGTGCCATCAGTGGGGGACAGGGCCACGAGCAGTACGTC. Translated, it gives CAISGGQGHEQYV.

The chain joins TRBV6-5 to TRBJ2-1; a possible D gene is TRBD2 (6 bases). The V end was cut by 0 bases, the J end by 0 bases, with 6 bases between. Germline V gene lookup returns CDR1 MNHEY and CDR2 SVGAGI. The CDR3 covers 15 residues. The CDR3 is CASSYSGGSYNEQFF. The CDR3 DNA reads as TGTGCCAGCAGTTACTCGGGGGGCTCCTACAATGAGCAGTTCTTC.

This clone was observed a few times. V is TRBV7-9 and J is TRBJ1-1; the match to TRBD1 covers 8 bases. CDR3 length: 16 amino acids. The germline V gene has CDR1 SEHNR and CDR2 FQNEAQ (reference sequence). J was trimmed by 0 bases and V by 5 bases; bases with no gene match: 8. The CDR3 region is CASSPRTGRMNTEAFF. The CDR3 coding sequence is TGTGCCAGCAGCCCTAGGACAGGGCGCATGAACACTGAAGCTTTCTTT.

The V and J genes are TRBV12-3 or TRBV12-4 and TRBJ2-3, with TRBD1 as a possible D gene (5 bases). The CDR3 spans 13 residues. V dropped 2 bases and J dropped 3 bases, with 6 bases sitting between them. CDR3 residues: CASSLQGTDTQYF. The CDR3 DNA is TGTGCCAGCAGTTTACAGGGAACAGATACGCAGTATTTT.

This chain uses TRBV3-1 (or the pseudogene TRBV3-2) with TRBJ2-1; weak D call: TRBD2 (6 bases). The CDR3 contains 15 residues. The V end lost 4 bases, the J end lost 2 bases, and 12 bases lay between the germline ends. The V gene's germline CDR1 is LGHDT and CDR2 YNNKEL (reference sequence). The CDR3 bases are TGTGCCAGCAGCCTCGGGACTGTGGCCTACAATGAGCAGTTCTTC. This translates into CASSLGTVAYNEQFF.

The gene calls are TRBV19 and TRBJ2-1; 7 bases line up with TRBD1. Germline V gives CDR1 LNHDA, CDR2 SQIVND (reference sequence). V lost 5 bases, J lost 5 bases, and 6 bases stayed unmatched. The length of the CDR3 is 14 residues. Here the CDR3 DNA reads TGTGCCAGTAGTGTCACAGGGGCCAACAATGAGCAGTTCTTC. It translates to CASSVTGANNEQFF.

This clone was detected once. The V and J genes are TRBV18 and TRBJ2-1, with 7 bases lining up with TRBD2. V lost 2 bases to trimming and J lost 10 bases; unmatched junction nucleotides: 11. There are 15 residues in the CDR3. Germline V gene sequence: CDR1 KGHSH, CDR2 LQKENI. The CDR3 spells CASSPSGTTLNEQFF. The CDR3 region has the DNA TGTGCCAGCTCACCATCCGGGACTACCTTGAACGAGCAGTTCTTC. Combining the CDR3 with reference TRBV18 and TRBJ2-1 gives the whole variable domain NAGVMQNPRHLVRRRGQEARLRCSPMKGHSHVYWYRQLPEEGLKFMVYLQKENIIDESGMPKERFSAEFPKEGPSILRIQQVVRGDSAAYFCASSPSGTTLNEQFFGPGTRLTVL.

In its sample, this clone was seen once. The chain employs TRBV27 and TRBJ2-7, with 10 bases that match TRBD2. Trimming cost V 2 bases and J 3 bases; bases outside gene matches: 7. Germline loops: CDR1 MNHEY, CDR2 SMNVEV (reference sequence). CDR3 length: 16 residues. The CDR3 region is CASSLRTSGSFYEQYF. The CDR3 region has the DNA TGTGCCAGCAGTTTACGGACTAGCGGCAGCTTCTACGAGCAGTACTTC.

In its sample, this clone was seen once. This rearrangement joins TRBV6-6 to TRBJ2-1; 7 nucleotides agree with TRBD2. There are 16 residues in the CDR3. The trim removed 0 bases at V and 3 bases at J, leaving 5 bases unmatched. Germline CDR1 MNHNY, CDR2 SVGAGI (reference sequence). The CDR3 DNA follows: TGTGCCAGCAGTTACTCAGCAACTAGCGACTACAATGAGCAGTTCTTC. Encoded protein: CASSYSATSDYNEQFF.

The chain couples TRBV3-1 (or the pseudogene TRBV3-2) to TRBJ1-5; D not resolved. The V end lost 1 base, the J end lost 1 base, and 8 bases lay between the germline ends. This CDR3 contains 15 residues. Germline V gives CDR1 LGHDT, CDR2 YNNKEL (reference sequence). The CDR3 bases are TGTGCCAGCAGCCAAGGCTGGCAAAGCAATCAGCCCCAGCATTTT. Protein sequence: CASSQGWQSNQPQHF.

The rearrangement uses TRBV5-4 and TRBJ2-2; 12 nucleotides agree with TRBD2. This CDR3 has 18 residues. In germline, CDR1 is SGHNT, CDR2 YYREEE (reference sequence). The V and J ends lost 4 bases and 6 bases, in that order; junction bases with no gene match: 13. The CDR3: CASSPGTSGSVGPGELFF. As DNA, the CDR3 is TGTGCCAGCAGCCCCGGGACTAGCGGGTCGGTGGGTCCCGGGGAGCTGTTTTTT.

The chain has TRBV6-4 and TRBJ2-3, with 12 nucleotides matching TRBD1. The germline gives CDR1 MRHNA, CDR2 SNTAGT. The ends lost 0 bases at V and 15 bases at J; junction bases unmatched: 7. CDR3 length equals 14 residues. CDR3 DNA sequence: TGTGCCAGCAGTGACTCTCCGGGACAGGGGGCAAGTTATTTT. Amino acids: CASSDSPGQGASYF.

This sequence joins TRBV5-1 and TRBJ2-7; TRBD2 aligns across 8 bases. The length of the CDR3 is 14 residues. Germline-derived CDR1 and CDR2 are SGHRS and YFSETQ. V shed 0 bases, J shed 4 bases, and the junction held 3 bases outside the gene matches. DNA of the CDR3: TGCGCCAGCAGCTTGGTGTCTAGCGGGTACGAGCAGTACTTC. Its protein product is CASSLVSSGYEQYF.

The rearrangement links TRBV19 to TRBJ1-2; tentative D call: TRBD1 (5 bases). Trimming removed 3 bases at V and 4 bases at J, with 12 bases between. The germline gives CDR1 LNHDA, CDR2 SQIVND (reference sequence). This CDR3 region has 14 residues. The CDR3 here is CASSMIGEVYGYTF. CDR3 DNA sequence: TGTGCCAGTAGTATGATAGGGGAGGTCTATGGCTACACCTTC. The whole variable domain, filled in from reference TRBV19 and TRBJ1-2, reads DGGITQSPKYLFRKEGQNVTLSCEQNLNHDAMYWYRQDPGQGLRLIYYSQIVNDFQKGDIAEGYSVSREKKESFPLTVTSAQKNPTAFYLCASSMIGEVYGYTFGSGTRLTVV.

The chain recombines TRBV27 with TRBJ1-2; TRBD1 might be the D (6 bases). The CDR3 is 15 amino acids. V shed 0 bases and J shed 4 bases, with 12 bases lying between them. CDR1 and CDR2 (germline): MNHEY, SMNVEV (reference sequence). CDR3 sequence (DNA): TGTGCCAGCAGTTTATCAGGGGGGAGGGCCTATGGCTACACCTTC. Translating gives CASSLSGGRAYGYTF.

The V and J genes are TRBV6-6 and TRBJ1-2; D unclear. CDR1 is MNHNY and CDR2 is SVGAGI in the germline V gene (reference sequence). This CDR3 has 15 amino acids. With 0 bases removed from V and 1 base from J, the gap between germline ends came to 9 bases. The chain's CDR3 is CASSYSYTSNYGYTF. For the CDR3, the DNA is TGTGCCAGCAGTTACTCGTATACTAGTAACTATGGCTACACCTTC.

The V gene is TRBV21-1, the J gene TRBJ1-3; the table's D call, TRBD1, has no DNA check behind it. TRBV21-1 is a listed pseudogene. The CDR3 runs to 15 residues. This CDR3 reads CASSGTTGTGNTIYF. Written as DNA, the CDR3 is TGTGCCAGCAGCGGTACGACAGGGACCGGAAACACCATATATTTT.

CDR3 region: CASSKALAGGFTDTQYF. The CDR3 coding sequence is TGTGCCAGCAGCAAAGCGCTTGCGGGAGGGTTCACAGATACGCAGTATTTT. V is TRBV21-1 and J is TRBJ2-3; no check of the table's D call, TRBD2, against the DNA was made. TRBV21-1 is tagged as a pseudogene. The CDR3 consists of 17 residues.

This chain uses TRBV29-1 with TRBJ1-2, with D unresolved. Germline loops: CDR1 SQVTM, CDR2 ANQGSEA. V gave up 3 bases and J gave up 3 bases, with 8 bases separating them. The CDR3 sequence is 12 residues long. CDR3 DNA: TGCAGCGTTGACCCGAGTGACTATGGCTACACCTTC. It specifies CSVDPSDYGYTF.

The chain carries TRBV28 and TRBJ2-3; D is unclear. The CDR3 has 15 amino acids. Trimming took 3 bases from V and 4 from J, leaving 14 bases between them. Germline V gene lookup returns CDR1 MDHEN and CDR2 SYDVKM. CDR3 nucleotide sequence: TGTGCCAGCAGTTTGGCCGGTTCTGGGCCAGATACGCAGTATTTT. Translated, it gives CASSLAGSGPDTQYF. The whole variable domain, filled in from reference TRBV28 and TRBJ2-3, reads DVKVTQSSRYLVKRTGEKVFLECVQDMDHENMFWYRQDPGLGLRLIYFSYDVKMKEKGDIPEGYSVSREKKERFSLILESASTNQTSMYLCASSLAGSGPDTQYFGPGTRLTVL.

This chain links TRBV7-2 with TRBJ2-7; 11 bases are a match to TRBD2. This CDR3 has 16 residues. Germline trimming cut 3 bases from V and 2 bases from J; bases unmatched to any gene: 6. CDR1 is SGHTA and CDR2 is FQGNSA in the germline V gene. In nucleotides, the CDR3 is TGTGCCAGCAGCTTGGACGGGACTAGCGGAACCTACGAGCAGTACTTC. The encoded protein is CASSLDGTSGTYEQYF. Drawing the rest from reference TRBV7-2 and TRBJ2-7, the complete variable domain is GAGVSQSPSNKVTEKGKDVELRCDPISGHTALYWYRQSLGQGLEFLIYFQGNSAPDKSGLPSDRFSAERTGGSVSTLTIQRTQQEDSAVYLCASSLDGTSGTYEQYFGPGTRLTVT.

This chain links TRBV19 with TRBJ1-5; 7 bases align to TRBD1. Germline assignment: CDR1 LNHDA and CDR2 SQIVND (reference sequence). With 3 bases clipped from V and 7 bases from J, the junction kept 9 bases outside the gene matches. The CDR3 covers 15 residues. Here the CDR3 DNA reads TGTGCCAGTAGTATGCGGGACAGCTTGATCCAGCCCCAGCATTTT. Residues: CASSMRDSLIQPQHF.